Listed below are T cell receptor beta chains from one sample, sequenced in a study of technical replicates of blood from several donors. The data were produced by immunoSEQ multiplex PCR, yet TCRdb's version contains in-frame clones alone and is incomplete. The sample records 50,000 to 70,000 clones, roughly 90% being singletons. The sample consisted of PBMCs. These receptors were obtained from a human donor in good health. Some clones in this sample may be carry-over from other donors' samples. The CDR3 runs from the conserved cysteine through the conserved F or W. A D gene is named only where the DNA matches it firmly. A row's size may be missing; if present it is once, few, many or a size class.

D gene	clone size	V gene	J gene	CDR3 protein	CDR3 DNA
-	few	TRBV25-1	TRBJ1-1	CASTAPQALLRTEAFF	TGTGCCAGCACTGCCCCCCAGGCCTTACTGAGAACTGAAGCTTTCTTT
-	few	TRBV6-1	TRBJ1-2	CASSEALGGNYGYTF	TGTGCCAGCAGTGAAGCCCTTGGAGGAAACTATGGCTACACCTTC
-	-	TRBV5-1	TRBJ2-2	CASSLEPGRTGELFF	TGCGCCAGCAGCTTGGAGCCAGGGAGGACCGGGGAGCTGTTTTTT
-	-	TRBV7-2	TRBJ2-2	CASSLEGRSGELFF	TGTGCCAGCAGCTTGGAGGGGCGAAGCGGGGAGCTGTTTTTT
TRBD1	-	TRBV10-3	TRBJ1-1	CAIRRTGVNTEAFF	TGTGCCATCAGAAGGACAGGGGTGAACACTGAAGCTTTCTTT
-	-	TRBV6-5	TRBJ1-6	CASSSPGGYSPLHF	TGTGCCAGCAGCTCGCCCGGGGGATATTCACCCCTCCACTTT
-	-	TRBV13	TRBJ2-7	CASSPGGLGYEQYF	TGTGCCAGCAGCCCAGGCGGGCTGGGTTACGAGCAGTACTTC
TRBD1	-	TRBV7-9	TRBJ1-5	CASSLSEGATQPQHF	TGTGCCAGCAGCTTATCGGAGGGGGCGACTCAGCCCCAGCATTTT
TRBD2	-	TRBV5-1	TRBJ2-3	CASSLAGTSGTDTQYF	TGCGCCAGCAGCTTGGCCGGGACTAGCGGCACAGATACGCAGTATTTT
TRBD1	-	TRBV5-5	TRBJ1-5	CASSLGQGSQPQHF	TGTGCCAGCAGCTTGGGACAGGGAAGTCAGCCCCAGCATTTT
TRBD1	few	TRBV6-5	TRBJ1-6	CASSLGGQPLHF	TGTGCCAGCAGCCTAGGGGGACAGCCCCTCCACTTT